One T cell receptor (beta chain) is described in this entry. The sample is drawn from a study of control samples from healthy donors and cancer patients. TCRdb's copy holds only in-frame clones and misses some; the assay was immunoSEQ multiplex PCR. The top ten hold around 13% of the sample, which has 99,000 or so clones, under 90% seen once. Sequenced sample: blood. The clonotype was recovered from a woman aged 45-59 years in good health.

The CDR3 loop is CASSQVMGGGEKLFF. The CDR3 DNA reads TGTGCCAGCAGCCAAGTGATGGGGGGGGGCGAAAAACTGTTTTTT. This chain uses TRBV4-2 with TRBJ1-4; maybe TRBD1 (6 bases). The CDR3 has 15 residues. Trimming stripped 1 base from V and 8 bases from J, with 14 bases between. Germline V gives CDR1 LGHNA, CDR2 YNFKEQ.